A single sample gave rise to the 5 T cell receptor beta chains below, sequenced in a study of T cells after yellow fever vaccination. TCRdb ran MiXCR on the 5' RACE reads and lists one entry per CDR3 protein. The sample has approximately 150,000 distinct CDR3 sequences, approximately 6.2% seen once. Sample: CD4+ T cells sorted from PBMCs, taken on the day of the first yellow fever vaccination. The receptors were sampled from a man younger than 35 who received the YFV17D yellow fever vaccine.

There are many counts of this clonotype. This rearrangement joins TRBV5-6 to TRBJ2-3; D is unresolved. In germline, CDR1 is SGHDT, CDR2 YYEEEE. V was trimmed by 6 bases and J by 1 base, leaving 9 bases between them. The CDR3 spans 13 residues. Written as DNA, the CDR3 is TGTGCCAGCAACCAGCGTGGCACAGATACGCAGTATTTT. It translates to CASNQRGTDTQYF. Variable domain in full (rest from reference TRBV5-6 and TRBJ2-3): DAGVTQSPTHLIKTRGQQVTLRCSPKSGHDTVSWYQQALGQGPQFIFQYYEEEERQRGNFPDRFSGHQFPNYSSELNVNALLLGDSALYLCASNQRGTDTQYFGPGTRLTVL.

Many counts were recorded for this clonotype. CDR3 nucleotide sequence: TGTGCCAGCAGTTACCGGAGGACTAGCGGAGGCACAGATACGCAGTATTTT. This gives the protein CASSYRRTSGGTDTQYF. This chain uses TRBV6-2 or TRBV6-3 with TRBJ2-3; 10 bases map to TRBD2. The CDR3 is 17 residues long. V lost 2 bases, J lost 1 base, and 6 bases stayed unmatched. The V gene's germline CDR1 is MNHEY and CDR2 SVGEGT.

This clonotype turned up a few times. The V and J genes are TRBV12-3 or TRBV12-4 and TRBJ2-3, with 9 bases matching TRBD1. The CDR3 runs to 15 residues. The J segment lost 5 bases and the V segment lost 6 bases, leaving 9 bases of the junction unmatched. The CDR3 region is CASSRDRGIVDTQYF. In nucleotides, the CDR3 is TGTGCCAGCAGCCGCGACAGGGGGATAGTAGATACGCAGTATTTT.

CDR3 residues: CASSPGTAREEPQHF. The CDR3 DNA sequence: TGTGCCAGCAGCCCCGGGACTGCCCGCGAGGAGCCCCAGCATTTT. The chain is built from TRBV7-2 and TRBJ1-5, with a weak D call TRBD1 (5 bases). V lost 5 bases and J lost 8, with 19 bases in between. Germline values: CDR1 SGHTA, CDR2 FQGNSA. The CDR3 extends over 15 amino acids.

This clonotype was seen more than once but under ten times. The chain employs TRBV6-2 or TRBV6-3 and TRBJ2-2; 11 bases fit TRBD2. With V trimmed by 5 bases and J by 7 bases, 15 bases remained unmatched. CDR3 length equals 18 residues. Looked up from germline, CDR1 is MNHEY and CDR2 is SVGEGT. As DNA, the CDR3 is TGTGCCAGCAGTCCGCGGTTCCTAGCGGGGGGTCGGGACGGGGAGCTGTTTTTT. It encodes CASSPRFLAGGRDGELFF.